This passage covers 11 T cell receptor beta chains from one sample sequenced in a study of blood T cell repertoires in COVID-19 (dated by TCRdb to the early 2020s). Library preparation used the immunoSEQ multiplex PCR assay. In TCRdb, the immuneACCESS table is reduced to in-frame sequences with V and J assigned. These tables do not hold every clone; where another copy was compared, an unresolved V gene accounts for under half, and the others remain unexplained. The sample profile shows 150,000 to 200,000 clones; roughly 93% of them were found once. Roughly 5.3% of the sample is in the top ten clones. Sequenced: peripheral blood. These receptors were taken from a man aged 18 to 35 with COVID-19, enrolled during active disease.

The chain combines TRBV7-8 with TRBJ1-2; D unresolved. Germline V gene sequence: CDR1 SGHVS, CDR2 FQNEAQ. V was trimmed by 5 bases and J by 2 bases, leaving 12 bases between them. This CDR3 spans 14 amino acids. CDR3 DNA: TGTGCCAGCAGCCTGGCGGGAGAAAACTATGGCTACACCTTC. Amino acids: CASSLAGENYGYTF. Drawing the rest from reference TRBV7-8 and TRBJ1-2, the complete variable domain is GAGVSQSPRYKVAKRGQDVALRCDPISGHVSLFWYQQALGQGPEFLTYFQNEAQLDKSGLPSDRFFAERPEGSVSTLKIQRTQQEDSAVYLCASSLAGENYGYTFGSGTRLTVV.

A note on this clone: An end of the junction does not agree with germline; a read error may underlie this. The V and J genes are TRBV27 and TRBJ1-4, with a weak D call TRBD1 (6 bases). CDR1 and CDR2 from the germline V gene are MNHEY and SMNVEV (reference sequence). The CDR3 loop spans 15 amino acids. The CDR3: CASRPYTGLDEKLLF. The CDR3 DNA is TGTGCCAGCAGGCCCTATACAGGGCTGGATGAAAAACTGCTTTTT.

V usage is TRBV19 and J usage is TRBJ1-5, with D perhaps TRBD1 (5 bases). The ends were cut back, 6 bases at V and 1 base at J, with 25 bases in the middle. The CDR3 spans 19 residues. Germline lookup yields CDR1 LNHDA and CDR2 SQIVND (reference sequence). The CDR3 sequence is CASSPTEGGEVGSNQPQHF. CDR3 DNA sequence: TGTGCCAGTAGCCCCACGGAGGGAGGGGAGGTAGGAAGCAATCAGCCCCAGCATTTT. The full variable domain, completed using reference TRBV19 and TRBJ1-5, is DGGITQSPKYLFRKEGQNVTLSCEQNLNHDAMYWYRQDPGQGLRLIYYSQIVNDFQKGDIAEGYSVSREKKESFPLTVTSAQKNPTAFYLCASSPTEGGEVGSNQPQHFGDGTRLSIL.

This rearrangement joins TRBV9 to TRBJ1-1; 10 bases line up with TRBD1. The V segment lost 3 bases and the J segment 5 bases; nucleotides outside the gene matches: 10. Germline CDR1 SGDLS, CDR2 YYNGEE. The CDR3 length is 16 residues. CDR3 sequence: CASSALTGGMSTEAFF. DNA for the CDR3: TGTGCCAGCAGCGCCTTGACAGGGGGCATGTCGACTGAAGCTTTCTTT.

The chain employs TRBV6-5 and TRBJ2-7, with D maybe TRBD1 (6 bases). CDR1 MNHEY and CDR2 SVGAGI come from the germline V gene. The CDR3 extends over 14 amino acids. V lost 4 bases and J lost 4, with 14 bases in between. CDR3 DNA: TGTGCCAGCAGTTCCCAGGGGCCCCCTTACGAGCAGTACTTC. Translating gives CASSSQGPPYEQYF.

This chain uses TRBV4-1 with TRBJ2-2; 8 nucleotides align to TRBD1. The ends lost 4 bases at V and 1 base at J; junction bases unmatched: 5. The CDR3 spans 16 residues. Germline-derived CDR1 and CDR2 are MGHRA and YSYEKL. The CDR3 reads CASSRPTGGNTGELFF. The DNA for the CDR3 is TGCGCCAGCAGCCGTCCAACAGGGGGGAACACCGGGGAGCTGTTTTTT.

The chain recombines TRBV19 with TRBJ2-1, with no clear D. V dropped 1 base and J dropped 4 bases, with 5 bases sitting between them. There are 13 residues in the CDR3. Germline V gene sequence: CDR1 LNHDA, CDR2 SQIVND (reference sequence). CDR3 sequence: CASSIGGYNEQFF. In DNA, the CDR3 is TGTGCCAGTAGTATAGGAGGTTACAATGAGCAGTTCTTC. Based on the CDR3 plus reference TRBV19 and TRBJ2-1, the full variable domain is DGGITQSPKYLFRKEGQNVTLSCEQNLNHDAMYWYRQDPGQGLRLIYYSQIVNDFQKGDIAEGYSVSREKKESFPLTVTSAQKNPTAFYLCASSIGGYNEQFFGPGTRLTVL.

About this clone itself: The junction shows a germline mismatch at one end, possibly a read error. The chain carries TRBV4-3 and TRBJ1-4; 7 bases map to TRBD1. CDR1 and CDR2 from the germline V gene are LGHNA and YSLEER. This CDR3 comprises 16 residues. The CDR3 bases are TGCGCCAGCAGCCAAGACACGGGACAGTGGGATGAAAAACTGCTTTTT. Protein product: CASSQDTGQWDEKLLF.

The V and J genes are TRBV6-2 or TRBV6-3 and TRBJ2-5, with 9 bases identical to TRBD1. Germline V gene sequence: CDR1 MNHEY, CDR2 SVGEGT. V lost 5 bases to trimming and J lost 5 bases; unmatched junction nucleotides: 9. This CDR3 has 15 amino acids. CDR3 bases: TGTGCCAGCAGTACAGACAGGGGGAGAGGGGAGACCCAGTACTTC. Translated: CASSTDRGRGETQYF.

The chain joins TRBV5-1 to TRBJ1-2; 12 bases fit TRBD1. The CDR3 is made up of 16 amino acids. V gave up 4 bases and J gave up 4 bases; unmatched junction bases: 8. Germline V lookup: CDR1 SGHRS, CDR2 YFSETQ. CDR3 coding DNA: TGCGCCAGCAGCCGGGGACAGGGGGCAGGTAGCTATGGCTACACCTTC. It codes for CASSRGQGAGSYGYTF.

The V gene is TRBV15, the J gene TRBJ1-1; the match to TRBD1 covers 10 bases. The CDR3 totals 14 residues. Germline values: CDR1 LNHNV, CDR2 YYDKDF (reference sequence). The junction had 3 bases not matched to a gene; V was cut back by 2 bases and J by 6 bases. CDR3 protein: CATSRRQGASEAFF. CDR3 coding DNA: TGTGCCACCAGCAGACGACAGGGGGCCTCTGAAGCTTTCTTT.